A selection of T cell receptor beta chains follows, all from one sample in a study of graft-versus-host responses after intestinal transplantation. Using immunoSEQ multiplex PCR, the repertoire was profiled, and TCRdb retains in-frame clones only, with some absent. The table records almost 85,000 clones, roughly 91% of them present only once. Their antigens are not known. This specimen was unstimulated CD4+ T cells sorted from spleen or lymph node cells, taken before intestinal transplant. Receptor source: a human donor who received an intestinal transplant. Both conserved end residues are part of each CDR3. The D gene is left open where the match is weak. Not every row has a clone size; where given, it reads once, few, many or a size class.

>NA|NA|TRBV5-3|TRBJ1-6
CARSLGLEGPGGSSYNSPLHF
TGTGCCAGAAGCTTGGGCTTGGAGGGGCCTGGGGGGAGCTCCTATAATTCACCCCTCCACTTT
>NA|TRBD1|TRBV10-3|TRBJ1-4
CASTGGAGEKLFF
TGTGCCAGTACAGGGGGCGCCGGGGAAAAACTGTTTTTT
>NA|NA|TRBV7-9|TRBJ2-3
CASSPGTIADTQYF
TGTGCCAGCAGCCCGGGGACAATAGCAGATACGCAGTATTTT
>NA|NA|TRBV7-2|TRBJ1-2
CASSLRDSLQIQSGYTF
TGTGCCAGCAGCTTACGTGACAGTTTACAAATCCAGTCCGGCTACACCTTC
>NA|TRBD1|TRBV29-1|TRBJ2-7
CSVLTGFYEQYF
TGCAGCGTTCTGACAGGGTTCTACGAGCAGTACTTC
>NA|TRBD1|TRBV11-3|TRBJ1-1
CASSRNRTGFTEAFF
TGTGCCAGCAGTCGTAACAGGACAGGGTTCACTGAAGCTTTCTTT
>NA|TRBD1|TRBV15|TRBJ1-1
CATSTRTGPSEAFF
TGTGCCACCAGCACTAGGACAGGGCCCTCGGAAGCTTTCTTT
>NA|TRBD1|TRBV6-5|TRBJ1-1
CASRSGTGEGSEAFF
TGTGCCAGCAGATCCGGGACAGGGGAGGGATCTGAAGCTTTCTTT
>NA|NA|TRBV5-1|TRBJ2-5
CASSSQSREPSETQYF
TGCGCCAGCAGCTCTCAGTCACGGGAACCCTCTGAGACCCAGTACTTC
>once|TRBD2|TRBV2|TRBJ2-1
CASSFGGVSYNEQFF
TGTGCCAGCAGTTTCGGGGGGGTTTCCTACAATGAGCAGTTCTTC
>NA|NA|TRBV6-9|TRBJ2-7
CASSYYAGAYEQYF
TGTGCCAGCAGTTATTATGCAGGCGCCTACGAGCAGTACTTC
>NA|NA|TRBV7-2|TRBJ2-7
CASSLARGKVIYEQYF
TGTGCCAGCAGCTTAGCGCGAGGGAAGGTGATCTACGAGCAGTACTTC
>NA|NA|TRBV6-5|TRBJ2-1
CASSPDRSSYNEQFF
TGTGCCAGCAGTCCCGACCGGAGCTCCTACAATGAGCAGTTCTTC
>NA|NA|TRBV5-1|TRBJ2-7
CASSLELLGRGKLTTYEQYF
TGCGCCAGCAGCTTGGAACTGCTTGGCAGAGGGAAACTAACCACCTACGAGCAGTACTTC
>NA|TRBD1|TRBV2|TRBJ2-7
CASSEQGAWEQYF
TGTGCCAGCAGTGAGCAGGGGGCATGGGAGCAGTACTTC
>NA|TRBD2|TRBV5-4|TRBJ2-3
CASSLLAGGTDTQYF
TGTGCCAGCAGCTTGCTAGCGGGGGGAACAGATACGCAGTATTTT
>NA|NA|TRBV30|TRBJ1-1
CAWSKPPVQAFF
TGTGCCTGGAGTAAGCCCCCGGTCCAAGCTTTCTTT
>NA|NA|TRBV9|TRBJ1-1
CASSVGAAPGTEAFF
TGTGCCAGCAGCGTAGGGGCAGCTCCTGGGACTGAAGCTTTCTTT
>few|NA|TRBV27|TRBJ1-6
CASSLGDTALHF
TGTGCCAGCAGTTTGGGTGACACAGCCCTCCACTTT
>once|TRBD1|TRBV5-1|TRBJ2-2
CASSSRTGNTGELFF
TGCGCCAGCAGCTCCAGGACAGGGAACACCGGGGAGCTGTTTTTT
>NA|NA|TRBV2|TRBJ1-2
CASSVAGRGYGYTF
TGTGCCAGCAGTGTGGCAGGGAGGGGGTATGGCTACACCTTC
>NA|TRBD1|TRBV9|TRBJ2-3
CASSVPTGATDTQYF
TGTGCCAGCAGCGTGCCGACAGGGGCGACAGATACGCAGTATTTT
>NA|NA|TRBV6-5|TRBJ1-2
CASSPGQTYGYTF
TGTGCCAGCAGCCCGGGACAAACCTATGGCTACACCTTC
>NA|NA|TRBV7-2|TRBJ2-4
CASRASGSKNIQYF
TGTGCCAGCAGGGCCTCGGGGTCCAAAAACATTCAGTACTTC
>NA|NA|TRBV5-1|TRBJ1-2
CASSGAGDYGYTF
TGCGCCAGCTCTGGGGCAGGGGACTATGGCTACACCTTC
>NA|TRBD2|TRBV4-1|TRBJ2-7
CASSQASGVREQYF
TGCGCCAGCAGCCAAGCTAGCGGGGTCCGCGAGCAGTACTTC
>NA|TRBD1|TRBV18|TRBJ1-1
CASSLGTGRNTEAFF
TGTGCCAGCTCACTGGGGACAGGGAGGAACACTGAAGCTTTCTTT
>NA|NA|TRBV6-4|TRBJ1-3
CASSEMGGRTGNTIYF
TGTGCCAGCAGTGAAATGGGGGGGCGAACTGGAAACACCATATATTTT
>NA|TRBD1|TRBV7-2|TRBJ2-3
CASSLRTGLSTDTQYF
TGTGCCAGCAGCTTACGGACAGGGTTAAGCACAGATACGCAGTATTTT
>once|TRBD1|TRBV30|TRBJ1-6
CAWSVPQGAADSPLHF
TGTGCCTGGAGTGTACCACAGGGGGCGGCGGATTCACCCCTCCACTTT
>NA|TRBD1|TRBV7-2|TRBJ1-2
CASSLITGGRDGYTF
TGTGCCAGCAGCTTAATAACAGGGGGCAGGGATGGCTACACCTTC
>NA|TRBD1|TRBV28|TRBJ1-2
CAAQGVNYGYTF
TGTGCCGCCCAGGGGGTAAACTATGGCTACACCTTC
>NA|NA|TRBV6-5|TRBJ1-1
CASSQGQEAFF
TGTGCCAGCAGTCAGGGGCAAGAAGCTTTCTTT
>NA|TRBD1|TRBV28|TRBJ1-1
CASSGFTGGVTEAFF
TGTGCCAGCAGTGGGTTTACAGGGGGCGTCACTGAAGCTTTCTTT